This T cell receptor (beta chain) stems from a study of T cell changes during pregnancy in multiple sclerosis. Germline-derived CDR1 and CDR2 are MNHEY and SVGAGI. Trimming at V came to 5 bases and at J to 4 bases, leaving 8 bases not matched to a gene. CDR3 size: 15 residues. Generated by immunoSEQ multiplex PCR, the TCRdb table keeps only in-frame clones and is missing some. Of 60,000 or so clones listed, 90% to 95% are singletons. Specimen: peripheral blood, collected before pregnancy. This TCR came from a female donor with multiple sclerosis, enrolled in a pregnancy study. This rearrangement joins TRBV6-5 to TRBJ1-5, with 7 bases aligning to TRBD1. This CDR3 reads CASSPYRGENQPQHF. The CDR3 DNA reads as TGTGCCAGCAGTCCATACAGGGGCGAGAATCAGCCCCAGCATTTT.